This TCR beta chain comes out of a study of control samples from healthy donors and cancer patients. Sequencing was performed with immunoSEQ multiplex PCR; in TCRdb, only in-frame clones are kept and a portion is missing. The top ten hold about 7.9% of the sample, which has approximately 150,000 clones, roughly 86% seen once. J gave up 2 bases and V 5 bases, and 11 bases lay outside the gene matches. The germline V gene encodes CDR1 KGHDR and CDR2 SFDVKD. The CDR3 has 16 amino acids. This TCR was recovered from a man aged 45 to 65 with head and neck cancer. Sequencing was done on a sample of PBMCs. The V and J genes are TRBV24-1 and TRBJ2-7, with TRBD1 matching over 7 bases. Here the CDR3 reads CATSAATRTGPYEQYF. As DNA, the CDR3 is TGTGCCACCAGTGCGGCAACCAGGACAGGACCCTACGAGCAGTACTTC.